The entry below describes one T cell receptor beta chain. This CDR3 contains 14 residues. Germline values: CDR1 SGHRS, CDR2 YFSETQ. Trimming left V 2 bases short and J 9 bases short, with 18 bases between. Original processing methods: Estimation of nucleated cell counts relied on the amplification of reference gene primers. The data were produced by immunoSEQ multiplex PCR, yet TCRdb's version contains in-frame clones alone and is incomplete. V and J calls and clone size are copied from that table; D and trimming were computed from the DNA. In the table there are approximately 210,000 clones, 80% to 90% of which are singletons. This entry comes from a study of blood T cell repertoires in COVID-19. On the study more broadly: Specimens from acute and convalescent COVID-19 originated in the United States, Italy and Spain.

The origin of this receptor is a man aged 40-55 years with acute or convalescent COVID-19. The specimen sequenced was peripheral blood. V and J are TRBV5-1 and TRBJ2-7; tentatively, D is TRBD2 (5 bases). The CDR3 bases are TGCGCCAGCAGCTTCAACGAGCGGACCTATGGGCAGTACTTC. Its translation is CASSFNERTYGQYF.